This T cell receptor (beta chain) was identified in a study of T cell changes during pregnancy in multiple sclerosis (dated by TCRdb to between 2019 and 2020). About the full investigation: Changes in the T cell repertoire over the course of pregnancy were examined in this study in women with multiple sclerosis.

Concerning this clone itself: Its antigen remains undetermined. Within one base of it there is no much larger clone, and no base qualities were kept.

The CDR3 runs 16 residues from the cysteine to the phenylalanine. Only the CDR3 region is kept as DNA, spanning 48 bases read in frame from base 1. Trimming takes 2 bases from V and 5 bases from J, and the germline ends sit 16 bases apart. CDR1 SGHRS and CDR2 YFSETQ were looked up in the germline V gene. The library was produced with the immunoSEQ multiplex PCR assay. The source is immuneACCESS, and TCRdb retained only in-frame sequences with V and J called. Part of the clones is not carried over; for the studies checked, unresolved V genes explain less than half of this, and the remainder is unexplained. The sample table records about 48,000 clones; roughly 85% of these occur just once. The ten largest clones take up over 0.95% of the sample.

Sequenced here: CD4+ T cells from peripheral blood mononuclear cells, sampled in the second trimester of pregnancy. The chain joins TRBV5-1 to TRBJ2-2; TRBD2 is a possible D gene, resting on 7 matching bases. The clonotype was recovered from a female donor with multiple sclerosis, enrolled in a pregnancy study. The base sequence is TGCGCCAGCAGCTTAAACACAGGGAGGGAGACCGGGGAGCTGTTTTTT. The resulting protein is CASSLNTGRETGELFF.